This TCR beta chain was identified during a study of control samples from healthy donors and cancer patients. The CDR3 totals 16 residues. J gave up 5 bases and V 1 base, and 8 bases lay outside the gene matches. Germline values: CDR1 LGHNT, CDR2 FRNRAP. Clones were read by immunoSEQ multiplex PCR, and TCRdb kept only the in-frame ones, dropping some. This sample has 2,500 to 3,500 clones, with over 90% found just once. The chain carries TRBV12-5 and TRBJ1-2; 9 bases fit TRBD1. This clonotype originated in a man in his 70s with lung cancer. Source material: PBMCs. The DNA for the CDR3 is TGTGCTAGTGGTTTGGCCTTATCGACAGGGGGTTATGGCTACACCTTC. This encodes CASGLALSTGGYGYTF.